A selection of T cell receptor beta chains follows, all from one sample in a study of blood T cell repertoires in COVID-19. The repertoire was sequenced with immunoSEQ multiplex PCR; TCRdb's copy has only in-frame clones and lacks some. Of some 130,000 clones in the sample, more than 70% are singletons; the top ten hold roughly 1.9%. The sequenced material came from peripheral blood. All receptors derive from a man in his 70s with acute or convalescent COVID-19. The CDR3 runs from the conserved cysteine through the conserved F or W. A D gene is named only where the DNA matches it firmly.

d_gene | j_gene | v_gene | CDR3aa | CDR3nt
NA | TRBJ1-4 | TRBV11-2 | CASSRPGLGGEKLFF | TGTGCCAGCAGCCGCCCCGGCCTCGGGGGTGAAAAACTGTTTTTT
NA | TRBJ1-1 | TRBV12-3/TRBV12-4 | CASSFKGGTEAFF | TGTGCCAGCAGTTTTAAGGGAGGCACTGAAGCTTTCTTT
NA | TRBJ1-3 | TRBV5-1 | CASSLGGDGGNTIYF | TGCGCCAGCAGCCTAGGGGGGGACGGTGGAAACACCATATATTTT
TRBD1 | TRBJ1-2 | TRBV24-1 | CATSDDRVNYGYTF | TGTGCCACCAGTGATGACAGGGTTAACTATGGCTACACCTTC
TRBD1 | TRBJ2-3 | TRBV5-1 | CASSPGDRDTQYF | TGCGCCAGCAGCCCAGGGGACAGGGATACGCAGTATTTT
TRBD1 | TRBJ2-7 | TRBV18 | CASSPTGDEQYF | TGTGCCAGCTCACCGACAGGGGACGAGCAGTACTTC
TRBD1 | TRBJ1-5 | TRBV3-1/TRBV3-2 | CASSLGQGINQPQHF | TGTGCCAGCAGCCTAGGACAGGGGATCAATCAGCCCCAGCATTTT
TRBD2 | TRBJ2-1 | TRBV5-1 | CASSLGLAGINEQFF | TGCGCCAGCAGCTTGGGCTTAGCGGGAATCAATGAGCAGTTCTTC
NA | TRBJ1-3 | TRBV7-8 | CASSLWWSPQGENTIYF | TGTGCCAGCAGCTTATGGTGGTCACCACAAGGAGAAAACACCATATATTTT
NA | TRBJ1-1 | TRBV6-6 | CASTLGTEAFF | TGTGCCAGCACGCTCGGCACTGAAGCTTTCTTT
NA | TRBJ2-2 | TRBV18 | CASSRGGKDTGELFF | TGTGCCAGTTCCCGTGGGGGGAAGGACACCGGGGAGCTGTTTTTT
NA | TRBJ2-7 | TRBV30 | CAWSSGGEQYF | TGTGCCTGGAGTTCCGGGGGCGAGCAGTACTTC
TRBD2 | TRBJ2-3 | TRBV6-5 | CASRLGLGNTDTQYF | TGTGCCAGCAGGTTGGGACTAGGAAACACAGATACGCAGTATTTT
NA | TRBJ1-6 | TRBV5-4 | CASSFVSGYNSPLHF | TGTGCCAGCAGCTTTGTGAGCGGTTATAATTCACCCCTCCACTTT
TRBD1 | TRBJ1-2 | TRBV11-1 | CASSSGQGMIGYTF | TGTGCCAGCAGCTCAGGACAGGGGATGATCGGCTACACCTTC
TRBD2 | TRBJ2-1 | TRBV27 | CASIPLAGGEQFF | TGTGCCAGCATCCCCCTGGCGGGGGGTGAGCAGTTCTTC